This TCR beta chain was sequenced during a study of beta chain features in type 1 diabetes. Regarding the study as a whole: The study found that naive, central memory and Treg TCRB repertoires appeared more similar in patients than in healthy donors. Researchers could not determine here whether HLA type influences TCRB rearrangement.

The germline V gene encodes CDR1 PRHDT and CDR2 FYEKMQ (reference sequence). The J segment lost 7 bases and the V segment lost 4 bases, leaving 9 bases of the junction unmatched. This CDR3 comprises 16 residues. CD45RO/CCR7/CD25/CD127/CD95/CD27 staining was used to isolate CD4+ naive, central memory, regulatory and stem cell-like memory cells by sorting. As concerns this clone: Its matching antigen is unknown.

The authors reverse transcribed all of the isolated RNA, so sequencing captured expressed TCRB transcripts. Naive, central memory and regulatory T cell samples came to a mean of around 3.3 million reads. TCRdb's copy holds only in-frame clones and misses some; the assay was immunoSEQ multiplex PCR. The repertoire holds under 450,000 clones, with around 16% as singletons. The sample taken for sequencing was naive CD4+ T cells from blood. The genes are TRBV13 and TRBJ2-3, with 12 positions matching TRBD2. The sequence came from a woman between 18 and 30 years old in good health. The CDR3 DNA follows: TGTGCCAGCAGCTCAGGAGGACTAGCGGGACGTAATACGCAGTATTTT. It yields the protein CASSSGGLAGRNTQYF.